The 18 T cell receptor beta chains reported below all come from one sample, sequenced in a study of post-analysis software for immune sequencing data. Study conclusions and caveats: Patients carried five TRBV segments more frequently than controls did, and TRBV5-6, TRBV5-1 and TRBV20-1 were among them.

What these receptors recognize is not known. Researchers reported that TCR beta cDNA libraries carried unique molecular identifiers. TCRdb ran MiXCR on the PCR reads and lists one entry per CDR3 protein. The repertoire has hundreds of thousands of distinct CDR3 sequences, about a third of them found once; the top ten carry about an eighth. Sequenced sample: blood. These receptors were collected from a girl between 10 and 17 years old with multiple sclerosis.

The V gene is TRBV6-1, the J gene TRBJ2-1; 14 positions agree with TRBD2. J lost 6 bases, V lost 9 bases, and 13 bases had no gene match. CDR3 size: 17 residues. Per germline, CDR1 MNHNS and CDR2 SASEGT. CDR3 sequence (DNA): TGTGCCAGTCGGAGGGCCCAGACTAGCGGGGGGGGCAATGAGCAGTTCTTC. Translated, it gives CASRRAQTSGGGNEQFF.

The CDR3 DNA is TGTGCCAGCAGTGAGCGGGAGGGAGTCCACGAGCAGTACTTC. It codes for CASSEREGVHEQYF. The rearrangement links TRBV12-3 or TRBV12-4 to TRBJ2-7; 10 bases line up with TRBD2. The CDR3 spans 14 residues. V lost 5 bases and J lost 5; bases outside the gene matches: 6.

J is TRBJ1-5 and V is TRBV6-5; the D is unclear. Germline-derived CDR1 and CDR2 are MNHEY and SVGAGI. V lost 2 bases to trimming and J lost 4 bases, with 6 bases between them. The CDR3 consists of 13 residues. In DNA form, the CDR3 reads TGTGCCAGCAGTTACACCCTGAATCAGCCCCAGCATTTT. Encoded protein: CASSYTLNQPQHF.

The chain recombines TRBV20-1 with TRBJ1-2; D remains unclear. The ends were cut back, 3 bases at V and 4 bases at J, with 6 bases in the middle. The germline CDR1 and CDR2 sequences are DFQATT and SNEGSKA (reference sequence). CDR3 length equals 11 residues. CDR3 nucleotides: TGCAGTGCTAGTGAGAGCTATGGCTACACCTTC. It encodes CSASESYGYTF.

This clonotype was counted between two and nine times. The chain recombines TRBV13 with TRBJ1-2; D is unclear. V was clipped by 0 bases and J by 7 bases, with 9 bases between them. The germline V gene encodes CDR1 PRHDT and CDR2 FYEKMQ (reference sequence). CDR3 size: 13 residues. The DNA of the CDR3 is TGTGCCAGCAGCTTAGGCGGGTTCGCTGGCTACACCTTC. It codes for CASSLGGFAGYTF.

This clonotype appeared a few times. This chain links TRBV5-1 with TRBJ2-7; 7 bases align to TRBD1. Germline trimming cut 5 bases from V and 2 bases from J; bases unmatched to any gene: 7. Per germline, CDR1 SGHRS and CDR2 YFSETQ. The CDR3 consists of 14 residues. CDR3 loop: CASSPLGTAYEQYF. Written as DNA, the CDR3 is TGCGCCAGCAGTCCTCTTGGGACAGCCTACGAGCAGTACTTC.

The rearrangement joins TRBV6-6 to TRBJ1-1; a weak D match, TRBD1 (6 bases). The CDR3 totals 16 residues. CDR1 is MNHNY and CDR2 is SVGAGI in the germline V gene (reference sequence). V lost 4 bases to trimming and J lost 1 base, with 16 bases between them. CDR3 DNA: TGTGCCAGCAGTTCGTCTCTCGGGGGCGCGAACACTGAAGCTTTCTTT. The encoded protein is CASSSSLGGANTEAFF.

This chain uses TRBV28 with TRBJ2-7; TRBD2 might be the D (6 bases). CDR3 length: 16 amino acids. Germline lookup yields CDR1 MDHEN and CDR2 SYDVKM. The V end was cut by 2 bases, the J end by 4 bases, with 18 bases between. The CDR3 DNA is TGTGCCAGCAGTTTAGGAGGGGTCGGTAGGTCTTACGAGCAGTACTTC. Its translation: CASSLGGVGRSYEQYF.

This clonotype was found a few times. A read error is possible here, since a much larger clone lies one base away. The rearrangement uses TRBV12-3 or TRBV12-4 and TRBJ1-1; D not resolved. Trimming pared 4 bases from V and 4 bases from J, leaving 13 bases between. This CDR3 is 14 amino acids long. The CDR3 sequence is CASSCFMTSTEAFF. The CDR3 bases are TGTGCCAGCAGTTGCTTCATGACGAGCACTGAAGCTTTCTTT.

The chain uses TRBV7-9 and TRBJ2-5; 10 positions match TRBD2. Per germline, CDR1 SEHNR and CDR2 FQNEAQ (reference sequence). The CDR3 is 17 residues long. V lost 4 bases, J lost 2 bases, and 10 bases stayed unmatched. The CDR3 DNA reads TGTGCCAGCAGCTCAGTTAGACCGGGACTAGCGCAAGAGACCCAGTACTTC. Residues: CASSSVRPGLAQETQYF.

The chain employs TRBV20-1 and TRBJ2-5; 7 bases agree with TRBD1. The germline V gene has CDR1 DFQATT and CDR2 SNEGSKA (reference sequence). V dropped 7 bases and J dropped 4; count of bases not matched to a gene: 6. CDR3 length: 12 residues. CDR3 region: CSVKGAGETQYF. The DNA of the CDR3 is TGCAGTGTAAAGGGGGCGGGAGAGACCCAGTACTTC.

The V gene is TRBV7-2, the J gene TRBJ1-5; TRBD1 might be the D (6 bases). The V end was cut by 3 bases, the J end by 7 bases, with 13 bases between. The CDR3 extends over 14 amino acids. The germline V gene encodes CDR1 SGHTA and CDR2 FQGNSA. CDR3 nucleotide sequence: TGTGCCAGCAGCTTCGGAGGGGGAATCCAGCCCCAGCATTTT. Its translation is CASSFGGGIQPQHF.

This clonotype has more than one count but fewer than ten. The chain uses TRBV4-1 and TRBJ2-1; 8 nucleotides match TRBD1. Germline V gene data show CDR1 as MGHRA and CDR2 as YSYEKL. V lost 2 bases and J lost 7; bases outside the gene matches: 4. CDR3 length equals 14 residues. The CDR3 bases are TGCGCCAGCAGCCAACCAGGGGGCAGGAATGAGCAGTTCTTC. Residues: CASSQPGGRNEQFF.

This clonotype was observed many times. The J gene is TRBJ1-1, the V gene TRBV11-2; maybe TRBD1 (5 bases). The CDR3 runs 14 residues. Trimming left V 4 bases short and J 4 bases short, with 13 bases between. Germline CDR1 SGHAT, CDR2 FQNNGV. This CDR3 is CASSSFLGGTEAFF. DNA of the CDR3: TGTGCCAGCAGCTCCTTTCTCGGGGGCACTGAAGCTTTCTTT.

This chain links TRBV10-3 with TRBJ2-1; D tentatively fits TRBD1 or TRBD2 (5 bases each). Germline loops: CDR1 ENHRY, CDR2 SYGVKD. Trimming cost V 0 bases and J 9 bases, with 6 bases left between them. The CDR3 runs 12 residues. Here the CDR3 reads CAISESGGEQFF. The CDR3 nucleotides read TGTGCCATCAGTGAGTCTGGGGGTGAGCAGTTCTTC.

In its sample, this clonotype was seen a few times. CDR3 residues: CASSLQPNQETQYF. The CDR3 DNA reads as TGCGCCAGCAGCTTGCAACCCAACCAAGAGACCCAGTACTTC. The J gene is TRBJ2-5, the V gene TRBV5-1; no firm D call. Germline V gene data show CDR1 as SGHRS and CDR2 as YFSETQ. V dropped 1 base and J dropped 0 bases, with 7 bases sitting between them. This CDR3 is 14 amino acids long.

A few counts support this clonotype. The chain links TRBV4-1 to TRBJ2-1; D remains unclear. CDR3 length equals 13 residues. The germline V gene encodes CDR1 MGHRA and CDR2 YSYEKL. V shed 4 bases and J shed 5 bases, with 9 bases lying between them. CDR3 residues: CASSRQMDNEQFF. CDR3 DNA sequence: TGCGCCAGCAGCCGCCAAATGGACAATGAGCAGTTCTTC.

This chain connects TRBV20-1 to TRBJ2-1; perhaps TRBD1 as D (6 bases). The germline gives CDR1 DFQATT, CDR2 SNEGSKA (reference sequence). Trimming pared 6 bases from V and 6 bases from J, leaving 24 bases between. The CDR3 spans 16 residues. The CDR3 DNA reads as TGCAGTGCCTTCCTGGACCCCTCTCCCAGGGGCAATGAGCAGTTCTTC. This sequence encodes CSAFLDPSPRGNEQFF.